What follows is one T cell receptor (beta chain) and its context. The protocol was immunoSEQ multiplex PCR, while the TCRdb copy is restricted to in-frame clones and leaves out a portion. The data contain around 25,000 clones, about 72% of them singletons. These data belong to a study of cytotoxic CD8 clonotypes in ibrutinib-treated CLL. Study at large: Mean values per sample were 250,000 to 300,000 productive templates and under 100,000 productive rearrangements.

The length of the CDR3 is 14 residues. CDR1 is LGHNA, CDR2 YNFKEQ, per germline. Deletions cut 0 bases from V and 0 bases from J, with 4 bases between. Source: PBMCs, taken after 24 months of ibrutinib treatment. This clonotype originated in a human donor with chronic lymphocytic leukemia. V and J are TRBV4-2 and TRBJ2-3; D unclear. The CDR3 loop reads CASSQDRSTDTQYF. In DNA, the CDR3 is TGTGCCAGCAGCCAAGATAGGAGCACAGATACGCAGTATTTT.